These 28 T cell receptor beta chains originate from one sample sequenced in a study of patients and donors after allogeneic stem cell transplantation. Via MiXCR, TCRdb re-called the RT-PCR reads, giving one row per CDR3 protein. The profile shows about 150,000 distinct CDR3 sequences, about 24% of them singletons. The source material was blood, either unsorted or a sorted T cell fraction (not recorded which). The receptors shown here come from a human donor who was either an allogeneic HSCT recipient or a stem cell or donor lymphocyte infusion donor (not recorded which). It is not recorded whose cells these are; they may come from a transplant donor.

The J gene is TRBJ2-2, the V gene TRBV7-7; D could derive from TRBD1 or TRBD2 (5 bases each). Germline-derived CDR1 and CDR2 are SSHAT and FNYEAQ (reference sequence). CDR3 size: 15 residues. The V and J ends lost 4 bases and 5 bases respectively, with 14 bases between them. CDR3 loop: CASSSGTAGTGELFF. CDR3 coding DNA: TGTGCCAGCAGCTCCGGGACGGCTGGGACCGGGGAGCTGTTTTTT.

V is TRBV7-8 and J is TRBJ2-5, with 9 bases identical to TRBD2. The CDR3 extends over 17 amino acids. The ends lost 1 base at V and 1 base at J; junction bases unmatched: 7. From germline, CDR1 is SGHVS and CDR2 FQNEAQ. The CDR3 DNA sequence: TGTGCCAGCAGCTTAGTTGTAATAGCGGGGGCCCAAGAGACCCAGTACTTC. This translates into CASSLVVIAGAQETQYF. The full variable domain, in which reference TRBV7-8 and TRBJ2-5 provide the parts outside the CDR3, is GAGVSQSPRYKVAKRGQDVALRCDPISGHVSLFWYQQALGQGPEFLTYFQNEAQLDKSGLPSDRFFAERPEGSVSTLKIQRTQQEDSAVYLCASSLVVIAGAQETQYFGPGTRLLVL.

This clonotype has only a few counts. The J gene is TRBJ1-6, the V gene TRBV9; a possible D gene is TRBD1 (5 bases). V was pared by 5 bases and J by 9 bases, with 15 bases between. This CDR3 region has 14 residues. From germline, CDR1 is SGDLS and CDR2 YYNGEE. This chain's CDR3 is CASRREGRGSPLHF. The DNA for the CDR3 is TGTGCCAGCAGAAGAGAGGGGCGCGGTTCACCCCTCCACTTT.

This clonotype came up many times. V and J are TRBV27 and TRBJ1-2; TRBD1 matches at 8 bases. CDR3 size: 13 residues. The germline gives CDR1 MNHEY, CDR2 SMNVEV (reference sequence). The V segment lost 2 bases and the J segment 6 bases; nucleotides outside the gene matches: 2. The CDR3 protein is CASSLGQGHGYTF. DNA of the CDR3: TGTGCCAGCAGTTTAGGACAGGGCCATGGCTACACCTTC.

This chain uses TRBV2 with TRBJ1-2; 10 nucleotides agree with TRBD1. Germline V CDR1 and CDR2: SNHLY, FYNNEI. V lost 7 bases to trimming and J lost 8 bases; unmatched junction nucleotides: 10. The CDR3 is 14 amino acids. CDR3 region: CASNLRGQGTGYTF. The DNA for the CDR3 is TGTGCCAGCAACTTGCGGGGACAGGGGACGGGCTACACCTTC.

The rearrangement links TRBV19 to TRBJ1-1; 8 nucleotides line up with TRBD1. This CDR3 spans 14 amino acids. J gave up 10 bases and V 3 bases, and 10 bases lay outside the gene matches. In germline, CDR1 is LNHDA, CDR2 SQIVND (reference sequence). The CDR3 loop reads CASSIFGQGARAFF. The CDR3 coding sequence is TGTGCCAGTAGTATTTTCGGTCAGGGGGCGCGAGCTTTCTTT.

The chain employs TRBV11-3 and TRBJ2-3; D might be TRBD2 (5 bases). This CDR3 spans 14 amino acids. Germline lookup yields CDR1 SGHNT and CDR2 YENEEA. The V gene lost 5 bases and the J gene lost 1 base, with 10 bases spanning the gap. The chain's CDR3 is CASSTSGGTDTQYF. CDR3 in DNA: TGTGCCAGCAGCACTAGTGGGGGCACAGATACGCAGTATTTT.

The genes are TRBV12-3 or TRBV12-4 and TRBJ2-1; 7 bases fit TRBD2. V trimming: 3 bases; J trimming: 8 bases; junction bases outside the gene matches: 13. The CDR3 is 16 residues long. The CDR3 loop reads CASSLGPAGRGYEQFF. The DNA of the CDR3 is TGTGCCAGCAGTTTGGGACCAGCGGGGAGAGGGTATGAGCAGTTCTTC.

The rearrangement uses TRBV4-2 and TRBJ2-1; D may correspond to TRBD1 or TRBD2 (5 bases each). The CDR3 has 14 amino acids. The germline V gene encodes CDR1 LGHNA and CDR2 YNFKEQ. Trimming cost V 2 bases and J 6 bases, with 11 bases left between them. The CDR3 here is CASSQRGFSNEQFF. CDR3 DNA: TGTGCCAGCAGCCAACGGGGCTTTAGCAATGAGCAGTTCTTC.

This clonotype was found once. The V and J genes are TRBV27 and TRBJ1-5; the D is unclear. The germline V gene has CDR1 MNHEY and CDR2 SMNVEV (reference sequence). Trimming took 0 bases from V and 4 from J, leaving 10 bases between them. This CDR3 is built from 15 residues. The CDR3 DNA reads TGTGCCAGCAGTTTATCGAGTCCTCCGAATCAGCCCCAGCATTTT. Protein sequence: CASSLSSPPNQPQHF.

This clonotype was recorded a few times. The chain is built from TRBV5-1 and TRBJ2-2; D is uncertain. CDR3 length: 13 amino acids. Trimming stripped 0 bases from V and 0 bases from J, with 0 bases between. Germline lookup yields CDR1 SGHRS and CDR2 YFSETQ. CDR3 amino acids: CASSLANTGELFF. The CDR3 DNA reads as TGCGCCAGCAGCTTGGCGAACACCGGGGAGCTGTTTTTT.

In its sample, this clonotype was seen a few times. The V and J genes are TRBV20-1 and TRBJ1-4; D not certain. Germline values: CDR1 DFQATT, CDR2 SNEGSKA (reference sequence). The CDR3 totals 13 residues. V lost 0 bases and J lost 8, with 10 bases in between. This CDR3 reads CSARDPGGEKLFF. The CDR3, as DNA: TGCAGTGCTAGAGATCCGGGTGGGGAAAAACTGTTTTTT.

This clonotype was detected many times. The chain employs TRBV29-1 and TRBJ1-5; weak D call: TRBD1 (5 bases). Germline-derived CDR1 and CDR2 are SQVTM and ANQGSEA. Trimming pared 6 bases from V and 5 bases from J, leaving 11 bases between. The CDR3 extends over 12 amino acids. The CDR3 loop reads CSVGELDQPQHF. DNA for the CDR3: TGCAGCGTGGGGGAACTCGATCAGCCCCAGCATTTT.

There are a few counts of this clonotype. The chain recombines TRBV25-1 with TRBJ2-5; D may correspond to TRBD1 or TRBD2 (6 bases each). Germline V gene lookup returns CDR1 MGHDK and CDR2 SYGVNS. V was shortened by 1 base and J by 5 bases, with 14 bases between the two germline ends. The CDR3 sequence is 15 residues long. The DNA for the CDR3 is TGTGCCAGCAGTGAATTTCGGGGGCAGGTGGAGACCCAGTACTTC. Its protein product is CASSEFRGQVETQYF.

This sequence joins TRBV11-2 and TRBJ2-3; 8 nucleotides agree with TRBD2. The CDR3 length is 16 residues. The V gene's germline CDR1 is SGHAT and CDR2 FQNNGV. Trimming cost V 1 base and J 2 bases; bases outside gene matches: 5. This chain's CDR3 is CASSLGVAGPTDTQYF. The CDR3, as DNA: TGTGCCAGCAGCTTAGGGGTAGCGGGGCCCACAGATACGCAGTATTTT.

This clonotype came up a few times. The rearrangement joins TRBV4-1 to TRBJ2-7; tentatively, D is TRBD1 (6 bases). Germline V gene data show CDR1 as MGHRA and CDR2 as YSYEKL. The V gene lost 4 bases and the J gene lost 5 bases, with 15 bases spanning the gap. The CDR3 loop spans 14 amino acids. The CDR3 here is CASSPYLGHDEQYF. CDR3 bases: TGCGCCAGCAGCCCCTATTTGGGACATGACGAGCAGTACTTC.

This clonotype was observed once. The rearrangement joins TRBV12-3 or TRBV12-4 to TRBJ2-1, with D unresolved. V was clipped by 3 bases and J by 9 bases, with 9 bases between them. The CDR3 loop spans 12 amino acids. CDR3 DNA: TGTGCCAGCAGTTTGTATCAAGGTGAGCAGTTCTTC. It encodes CASSLYQGEQFF.

This chain joins TRBV6-5 and TRBJ2-3; D perhaps matches TRBD2 (7 bases). V was cut by 7 bases and J by 1 base, with 18 bases left in between. Germline loops: CDR1 MNHEY, CDR2 SVGAGI. The CDR3 contains 16 residues. The CDR3 nucleotides read TGTGCCAGCACCTTTAGGGGGGGAGAGGGCACAGATACGCAGTATTTT. Translation gives CASTFRGGEGTDTQYF.

The rearrangement uses TRBV28 and TRBJ1-2; D not resolved. Germline CDR1 and CDR2: MDHEN and SYDVKM. V was cut by 5 bases and J by 6 bases, with 25 bases left in between. The CDR3 runs 17 residues. DNA for the CDR3: TGTGCCAGCAGTCGAGCAGGAGTCCCCACCAAGGGTAATGGCTACACCTTC. Translation gives CASSRAGVPTKGNGYTF.

The chain employs TRBV29-1 and TRBJ1-2; no clear D gene. The germline CDR1 and CDR2 sequences are SQVTM and ANQGSEA. This CDR3 has 12 amino acids. V lost 4 bases to trimming and J lost 3 bases, with 9 bases between them. This CDR3 is CSVVREDYGYTF. For the CDR3, the DNA is TGCAGCGTTGTCCGAGAGGACTATGGCTACACCTTC.

This clonotype was detected only a few times. The CDR3 coding sequence is TGCGCCAGCAGCCAAACGGGGCTCCTGGGCGGGCAGTTCTTC. It yields the protein CASSQTGLLGGQFF. The genes are TRBV4-1 and TRBJ2-1; either TRBD1 or TRBD2 may fit D (5 bases each). With 2 bases removed from V and 12 bases from J, the gap between germline ends came to 17 bases. The CDR3 has 14 residues. Germline loops: CDR1 MGHRA, CDR2 YSYEKL.

The rearrangement joins TRBV5-1 to TRBJ1-1; D gene unclear. CDR1 and CDR2 (germline): SGHRS, YFSETQ. The CDR3 loop spans 13 amino acids. The V and J ends lost 5 bases and 2 bases respectively, with 10 bases between them. The CDR3 here is CASSKTANTEAFF. In DNA, the CDR3 is TGCGCCAGCAGTAAAACAGCCAACACTGAAGCTTTCTTT. The variable domain in full, with the rest retrieved from reference TRBV5-1 and TRBJ1-1, is KAGVTQTPRYLIKTRGQQVTLSCSPISGHRSVSWYQQTPGQGLQFLFEYFSETQRNKGNFPGRFSGRQFSNSRSEMNVSTLELGDSALYLCASSKTANTEAFFGQGTRLTVV.

The V and J genes are TRBV29-1 and TRBJ1-1, with no clear D. The CDR3 totals 13 residues. CDR1 and CDR2 (germline): SQVTM, ANQGSEA. Trimming took 0 bases from V and 1 from J, leaving 6 bases between them. The CDR3 protein is CSVEERSNTEAFF. The CDR3 DNA reads TGCAGCGTTGAAGAACGGTCGAACACTGAAGCTTTCTTT.

This clonotype was observed many times. The CDR3 DNA is TGTGCCAGCAGTTTATCAGGGAGCAATCAGCCCCAGCATTTT. It is translated as CASSLSGSNQPQHF. The chain employs TRBV12-3 or TRBV12-4 and TRBJ1-5; possibly TRBD1 for D (5 bases). Deletions cut 2 bases from V and 1 base from J, with 6 bases between. The CDR3 covers 14 residues.

This clonotype came up a few times. V and J are TRBV4-1 and TRBJ1-1; D remains ambiguous. Germline CDR1 and CDR2: MGHRA and YSYEKL. This CDR3 comprises 16 residues. V lost 3 bases, J lost 0 bases, and 14 bases lay in between. CDR3 residues: CASSQFRRVVNTEAFF. The CDR3, as DNA: TGCGCCAGCAGCCAGTTTAGGCGAGTGGTGAACACTGAAGCTTTCTTT.

Only a few counts were recorded for this clonotype. The chain uses TRBV6-5 and TRBJ2-1; 9 bases line up with TRBD2. Germline-derived CDR1 and CDR2 are MNHEY and SVGAGI. After removal of 8 bases from V and 0 bases from J, the junction contained 8 bases not matched to a gene. The CDR3 runs 16 residues. This CDR3 reads CASSLAGLLSYNEQFF. The CDR3 coding sequence is TGTGCCAGCTCCCTAGCGGGGCTTCTCTCCTACAATGAGCAGTTCTTC.

This clonotype has a count of ten or more. The chain combines TRBV7-2 with TRBJ2-1, with D hard to call. This CDR3 spans 12 amino acids. Trimming shortened V by 2 bases and J by 7 bases, and 6 bases separated the two germline ends. CDR1 is SGHTA, CDR2 FQGNSA, per germline. The CDR3 DNA reads TGTGCCAGCAGCTTATCTGGGAATGAGCAGTTCTTC. Translating it yields CASSLSGNEQFF.

This clonotype was recorded at least ten times. The CDR3 loop is CSASRVNTEAFF. The DNA of the CDR3 is TGCAGTGCCAGTAGGGTGAACACTGAAGCTTTCTTT. The chain carries TRBV20-1 and TRBJ1-1; D is unresolved. Germline CDR1 reads DFQATT; CDR2 reads SNEGSKA (reference sequence). Trimming took 6 bases from V and 0 from J, leaving 8 bases between them. CDR3 size: 12 residues.